These T cell receptor beta chains were read from a single sample in a study of T cell responses to AZD1222 COVID-19 vaccine. Only in-frame clones appear in the TCRdb table, and some are missing; sequencing was by immunoSEQ multiplex PCR. Among about 130,000 clones listed, about nine tenths were seen once. This specimen consisted of peripheral blood, obtained 28 days after the second AZD1222 dose. The receptors were sampled from an adult who received the AZD1222 COVID-19 vaccine. The CDR3 runs from the conserved cysteine through the conserved F or W. Fields, in order: clone size, V gene, D gene, J gene, CDR3 protein, CDR3 DNA. A D gene is named only where the DNA matches it firmly. The listing skips clone size in some rows; elsewhere it reads once, few, many or a size class.

>once|TRBV7-9|-|TRBJ1-3
CASSLGGENTIYF
TGTGCCAGCAGCTTAGGAGGGGAAAACACCATATATTTT
>-|TRBV5-4|TRBD1|TRBJ1-2
CASSSDDRVSSYTF
TGTGCCAGCAGCTCGGACGACAGGGTGAGCAGCTACACCTTC
>-|TRBV12-3/TRBV12-4|TRBD1|TRBJ1-2
CASSPDRVHGYTF
TGTGCCAGCAGCCCGGACAGGGTGCATGGCTACACCTTC
>-|TRBV11-2|-|TRBJ1-4
CASSSGGETNEKLFF
TGTGCCAGCAGCTCCGGGGGTGAAACTAATGAAAAACTGTTTTTT
>-|TRBV7-6|-|TRBJ2-6
CATAGGRDTISGANVLTF
TGTGCCACCGCCGGGGGGCGGGACACCATCTCTGGGGCCAACGTCCTGACTTTC
>-|TRBV6-2/TRBV6-3|-|TRBJ2-5
CASSYPRTKRGETQYF
TGTGCCAGCAGTTACCCCCGGACAAAGAGAGGGGAGACCCAGTACTTC
>-|TRBV11-3|-|TRBJ1-1
CASSSSRGLGTEAFF
TGTGCCAGCAGCTCCTCTAGGGGATTAGGAACTGAAGCTTTCTTT
>-|TRBV9|TRBD2|TRBJ2-1
CASSDHRDYREQFF
TGTGCCAGCAGCGACCACCGGGACTACAGGGAGCAGTTCTTC
>few|TRBV2|TRBD2|TRBJ2-3
CASSSTSGGTTDTQYF
TGTGCCAGCAGCTCAACTAGCGGGGGGACCACAGATACGCAGTATTTT
>-|TRBV4-3|-|TRBJ2-5
CASSQDRHAGGGETQYF
TGCGCCAGCAGCCAAGACCGTCATGCAGGGGGAGGAGAGACCCAGTACTTC
>-|TRBV5-1|-|TRBJ1-1
CASSLPRGSTEAFF
TGCGCCAGCAGCTTGCCCAGGGGTTCCACTGAAGCTTTCTTT
>-|TRBV14|TRBD2|TRBJ2-1
CASSPRLADYNEQFF
TGTGCCAGCAGCCCGAGACTAGCGGACTACAATGAGCAGTTCTTC
>few|TRBV19|-|TRBJ2-1
CASTGASAEQFF
TGTGCCAGTACCGGTGCTAGCGCCGAGCAGTTCTTC
>-|TRBV5-1|-|TRBJ2-3
CASSLTGESTDTQYF
TGCGCCAGCAGCTTGACCGGCGAGAGCACAGATACGCAGTATTTT
>-|TRBV19|-|TRBJ2-3
CASSITGRADTQYF
TGTGCCAGTAGTATAACGGGGCGGGCAGATACGCAGTATTTT
>-|TRBV10-3|TRBD1|TRBJ2-2
CAISPDRAGELFF
TGTGCCATCAGCCCTGACAGGGCCGGGGAGCTGTTTTTT